This TCR beta chain originates from a study of blood T cell repertoires in COVID-19. Study details: Acute and convalescent COVID-19 samples came from the United States, Italy and Spain. T cells, B-cell-depleted T cells, or PBMCs supplied cDNA or gDNA.

In the source study's methods: Researchers report that nucleated cell counts were estimated from reference gene primer amplification. Repertoires were generated with immunoSEQ multiplex PCR, while TCRdb's copy carries only in-frame clones and drops some. That table is the source of V, J and clone size, and D and trimming were worked out from the DNA. The data show roughly 700,000 clones, with more than 80% seen just once and around 0.3% held by the top ten. This CDR3 has 14 residues. V dropped 8 bases and J dropped 3 bases, with 14 bases sitting between them. Per germline, CDR1 LNHDA and CDR2 SQIVND (reference sequence).

Source material: peripheral blood. V gene TRBV19 combines with J gene TRBJ1-5; the D gene is possibly TRBD1 (5 bases). The receptor was isolated from a young woman with acute or convalescent COVID-19. The CDR3 nucleotides read TGTGCCAGTGCAACAGGTCTGAACAATCAGCCCCAGCATTTT. Protein sequence: CASATGLNNQPQHF.